This TCR beta chain was observed in a study of blood T cell repertoires in COVID-19. Across the study: The United States, Italy and Spain were the sources of the acute and convalescent COVID-19 samples. T cells, B-cell-depleted T cells, or PBMCs supplied cDNA or gDNA.

As handled by the study authors: By means of reference gene primer amplification, nucleated cell counts were estimated. Profiled with immunoSEQ multiplex PCR; TCRdb holds only in-frame clones, not every one. V and J calls and clone size are as listed in that table; D and trimming were resolved from the DNA. The sample carries some 120,000 clones, roughly 80% recorded once. The CDR3 is 14 amino acids. Germline CDR1 MGHRA, CDR2 YSYEKL. V was pared by 4 bases and J by 1 base, with 11 bases between. This TCR came from a human donor in a cohort sampled during active COVID-19. This chain links TRBV4-1 with TRBJ2-7, with no clear D. Sequenced: peripheral blood. The DNA of the CDR3 is TGCGCCAGCAGCCCTGGAGTTGGGTCCTACGAGCAGTACTTC. Amino acids: CASSPGVGSYEQYF.